This T cell receptor beta chain comes out of a study of blood T cell repertoires in COVID-19. Looked up from germline, CDR1 is LGHDT and CDR2 is YNNKEL (reference sequence). V shed 4 bases and J 2 bases; nucleotides not matched to a gene: 12. This CDR3 is built from 18 residues. Sequenced by immunoSEQ multiplex PCR; TCRdb stores in-frame clones only, minus some. The data show fewer than 250,000 clones, roughly 86% seen once. The chain has TRBV3-1 (or the pseudogene TRBV3-2) and TRBJ2-3, with 10 positions matching TRBD2. Material: peripheral blood. The clonotype comes from a man between 50 and 59 years old with acute or convalescent COVID-19. The CDR3 nucleotides read TGTGCCAGCAGCCCAAACCTAGCGGGAGCAGCCTTCACAGATACGCAGTATTTT. It is translated as CASSPNLAGAAFTDTQYF.